Listed below are T cell receptor beta chains from one sample, sequenced in a study of OX40 agonist ivuxolimab in advanced cancers. Method: immunoSEQ multiplex PCR; TCRdb's copy keeps in-frame clones and lacks some. The sample has tens of thousands of clones, about 76% seen once. Sequencing used CD4+ or CD8+ T cells sorted from blood, obtained in a trial of the OX40 agonist ivuxolimab. These receptors all stem from an adult with an advanced solid tumor such as melanoma, head and neck, liver or kidney cancer. CDR3s include the opening cysteine and the closing phenylalanine or tryptophan. Fields, in order: V gene, clone size, J gene, D gene, CDR3 DNA, CDR3 protein. The D gene is left open where the match is weak. Size is omitted from some rows. Given values are once, few, many or a class for expanded clones.

v_call: TRBV28
clone_size: NA
j_call: TRBJ2-7
d_call: NA
cdr3_nt: TGTGCCAGCAGTTTTAGCTACGAGCAGTACTTC
cdr3_aa: CASSFSYEQYF

v_call: TRBV11-3
clone_size: NA
j_call: TRBJ1-2
d_call: TRBD1
cdr3_nt: TGTGCCAGCAGCTTTCCTGGGACAGTCCAGCGCTACACCTTC
cdr3_aa: CASSFPGTVQRYTF

v_call: TRBV5-1
clone_size: once
j_call: TRBJ1-6
d_call: NA
cdr3_nt: TGCGCCAGCAGCCCTACCAGGTTTACCAATTCACCCCTCCACTTT
cdr3_aa: CASSPTRFTNSPLHF

v_call: TRBV6-5
clone_size: NA
j_call: TRBJ2-1
d_call: TRBD1
cdr3_nt: TGTGCCAGCAGAGTCGACAGGGGTGGTTACAATGAGCAGTTCTTC
cdr3_aa: CASRVDRGGYNEQFF

v_call: TRBV9
clone_size: NA
j_call: TRBJ2-7
d_call: NA
cdr3_nt: TGTGCCAGCAGCGCAGTCGGGACATCCTTCTACGAGCAGTACTTC
cdr3_aa: CASSAVGTSFYEQYF

v_call: TRBV9
clone_size: NA
j_call: TRBJ2-1
d_call: NA
cdr3_nt: TGTGCCAGCAGCGGAAAACAGGGAAACTACAATGAGCAGTTCTTC
cdr3_aa: CASSGKQGNYNEQFF

v_call: TRBV13
clone_size: NA
j_call: TRBJ2-7
d_call: NA
cdr3_nt: TGTGCCAGCAGCTTAGGGCACCTCGAGCAGTACTTC
cdr3_aa: CASSLGHLEQYF

v_call: TRBV30
clone_size: NA
j_call: TRBJ2-2
d_call: NA
cdr3_nt: TGTGCCTGGATTGGGTGGCCACACACCGGGGAGCTGTTTTTT
cdr3_aa: CAWIGWPHTGELFF

v_call: TRBV4-1
clone_size: NA
j_call: TRBJ1-5
d_call: NA
cdr3_nt: TGCGCCAGCAGCCAAGTGGGTGGCGGTAGGCAGCCCCAGCATTTT
cdr3_aa: CASSQVGGGRQPQHF

v_call: TRBV11-3
clone_size: NA
j_call: TRBJ2-2
d_call: NA
cdr3_nt: TGTGCCAGCAGCCGAACCCCTCGACCCGGGGAGCTGTTTTTT
cdr3_aa: CASSRTPRPGELFF

v_call: TRBV13
clone_size: NA
j_call: TRBJ2-6
d_call: NA
cdr3_nt: TGTGCCAGCAGTCTACCCGGGGGACAGCGGAGCTCTGGGGCCAACGTCCTGACTTTC
cdr3_aa: CASSLPGGQRSSGANVLTF

v_call: TRBV5-6
clone_size: NA
j_call: TRBJ1-1
d_call: NA
cdr3_nt: TGTGCCAGCACCTTTGAAGAACGGCCCTGGACTGAAGCTTTCTTT
cdr3_aa: CASTFEERPWTEAFF

v_call: TRBV5-6
clone_size: NA
j_call: TRBJ1-2
d_call: NA
cdr3_nt: TGTGCCAGCAGCTTGGGAGGGTTCGACACCTTC
cdr3_aa: CASSLGGFDTF